This entry features one T cell receptor (beta chain) sequence. These data originate in a study of cytomegalovirus exposure and HLA in healthy donors. Researchers ran the PCR with 60 Vbeta and 13 Jbeta primers. Assay used: immunoSEQ multiplex PCR; TCRdb lists only in-frame clones, some missing. Among about 160,000 clones listed, 80% were seen once. Trimming at V came to 1 base and at J to 0 bases, leaving 6 bases not matched to a gene. Per the germline V gene, CDR1 is SEHNR and CDR2 is FQNEAQ (reference sequence). There are 18 residues in the CDR3. Sequenced sample: PBMCs. The sequence was obtained from a man between 18 and 35 years old in good health and CMV-seropositive. The chain carries TRBV7-9 and TRBJ2-6, with 7 positions matching TRBD1. The CDR3, as DNA: TGTGCCAGCAGCTTAGTGACAGGGACCCACTCTGGGGCCAACGTCCTGACTTTC. This sequence encodes CASSLVTGTHSGANVLTF.